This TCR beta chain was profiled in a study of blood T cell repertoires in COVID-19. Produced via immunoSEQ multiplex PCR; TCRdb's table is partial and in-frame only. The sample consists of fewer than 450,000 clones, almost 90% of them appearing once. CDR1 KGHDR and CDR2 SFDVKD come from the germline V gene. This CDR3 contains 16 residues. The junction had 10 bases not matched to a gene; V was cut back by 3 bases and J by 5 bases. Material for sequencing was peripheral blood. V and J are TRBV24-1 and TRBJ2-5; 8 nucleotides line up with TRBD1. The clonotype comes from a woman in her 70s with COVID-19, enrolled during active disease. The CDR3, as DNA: TGTGCCACCAGTGATCCCCGGACAGGGTTTGGCGAGACCCAGTACTTC. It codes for CATSDPRTGFGETQYF.